Listed below are T cell receptor beta chains from one sample, sequenced in a study of blood T cell repertoires in COVID-19. Some clones are missing from TCRdb's copy, which holds only in-frame ones; the method was immunoSEQ multiplex PCR. The table has under 85,000 clones, around three quarters seen once. The sequenced sample consisted of peripheral blood. These receptors all come from a woman older than 75 with active or convalescent COVID-19. The CDR3 runs from the conserved cysteine through the conserved F or W. The order of the fields is V gene, clone size, J gene, D gene, CDR3 protein, CDR3 DNA. The D gene is left open where the match is weak. The listing skips clone size in some rows; elsewhere it reads once, few, many or a size class.

TRBV7-6	NA	TRBJ2-1	TRBD2	CASSLELAGATILQNEQFF	TGTGCCAGCAGCTTAGAACTAGCGGGGGCCACTATATTACAGAATGAGCAGTTCTTC
TRBV7-2	NA	TRBJ1-6	TRBD1	CASSLGTGYNSPLHF	TGTGCCAGCAGCCTCGGGACAGGATATAATTCACCCCTCCACTTT
TRBV7-8	few	TRBJ1-2	NA	CASSSRTGNYGYTF	TGTGCCAGCAGCTCCCGCACAGGGAACTATGGCTACACCTTC
TRBV12-3/TRBV12-4	NA	TRBJ1-5	NA	CASSLAPNQPQHF	TGTGCCAGCAGTTTAGCCCCTAATCAGCCCCAGCATTTT
TRBV6-2/TRBV6-3	NA	TRBJ1-4	TRBD1	CASSFVLQGELFF	TGTGCCAGCAGTTTCGTCTTACAGGGGGAACTGTTTTTT
TRBV7-2	NA	TRBJ1-3	NA	CASSLVQPAGNTIYF	TGTGCCAGCAGCTTAGTACAGCCCGCTGGAAACACCATATATTTT
TRBV12-3/TRBV12-4	NA	TRBJ2-7	TRBD1	CASTRDRGPEQYF	TGTGCCAGCACACGGGACAGGGGGCCGGAGCAGTACTTC
TRBV9	NA	TRBJ2-3	NA	CASSVVTGADTQYF	TGTGCCAGCAGCGTAGTCACGGGGGCAGATACGCAGTATTTT
TRBV6-5	NA	TRBJ2-1	TRBD2	CAITPSGGYNEQFF	TGTGCCATTACTCCTAGCGGGGGCTACAATGAGCAGTTCTTC
TRBV18	NA	TRBJ2-1	TRBD2	CASSPGRGYNEQFF	TGTGCCAGCTCGCCCGGGAGGGGATACAATGAGCAGTTCTTC
TRBV12-3/TRBV12-4	NA	TRBJ2-1	TRBD2	CASSLYAGDEQFF	TGTGCCAGCAGTTTATACGCGGGGGATGAGCAGTTCTTC
TRBV19	few	TRBJ2-7	TRBD2	CASSIGLAGSYEQYF	TGTGCCAGTAGTATTGGCCTAGCGGGCTCCTACGAGCAGTACTTC
TRBV5-1	NA	TRBJ2-7	TRBD1	CASSQMGTGRAYEQYF	TGCGCCAGCAGCCAGATGGGGACAGGAAGAGCCTACGAGCAGTACTTC
TRBV18	few	TRBJ2-3	NA	CASSPTGTGDTQYF	TGTGCCAGCTCACCAACAGGGACGGGGGATACGCAGTATTTT
TRBV5-1	NA	TRBJ2-5	TRBD1	CASSTSSGTGKETQYF	TGCGCCAGCAGCACTTCTTCCGGGACAGGGAAAGAGACCCAGTACTTC
TRBV12-3/TRBV12-4	NA	TRBJ2-2	NA	CASSLEHTGELFF	TGTGCCAGCAGTCTCGAGCACACCGGGGAGCTGTTTTTT
TRBV30	NA	TRBJ1-5	TRBD1	CASSEGQGQPQHF	TGTGCCTCCTCCGAAGGACAGGGACAGCCCCAGCATTTT
TRBV9	NA	TRBJ2-5	TRBD2	CASSPRLAGEQETQYF	TGTGCCAGCAGCCCCCGACTAGCGGGGGAACAAGAGACCCAGTACTTC
TRBV3-1/TRBV3-2	NA	TRBJ1-2	NA	CASSGTRVGGYTF	TGTGCCAGCAGCGGTACTCGGGTAGGAGGCTACACCTTC
TRBV2	NA	TRBJ2-7	TRBD1	CASSREAAKTGDEQYF	TGTGCCAGCTCCCGGGAAGCGGCAAAGACAGGGGACGAGCAGTACTTC
TRBV10-3	NA	TRBJ2-5	TRBD1	CAISPDRVQETQYF	TGTGCCATCAGCCCAGACAGGGTACAAGAGACCCAGTACTTC
TRBV5-6	NA	TRBJ2-5	TRBD2	CASSTGTSSGETQYF	TGTGCCAGCAGCACTGGGACTAGCTCTGGCGAGACCCAGTACTTC
TRBV7-2	once	TRBJ2-7	TRBD2	CASSLTVAGENEQYF	TGTGCCAGCAGCTTAACGGTAGCGGGGGAGAACGAGCAGTACTTC
TRBV12-3/TRBV12-4	NA	TRBJ1-2	TRBD1	CASSSTGGYGYTF	TGTGCCAGCAGTTCGACAGGGGGCTATGGCTACACCTTC
TRBV19	NA	TRBJ2-1	NA	CASSIDPVSRVSSYNEQFF	TGTGCCAGTAGTATAGACCCGGTCTCTCGGGTCAGCTCCTACAATGAGCAGTTCTTC
TRBV19	once	TRBJ2-5	TRBD1	CASSIGRQGSQETQYF	TGTGCCAGTAGTATTGGTCGACAGGGATCACAAGAGACCCAGTACTTC
TRBV5-6	NA	TRBJ1-1	NA	CASSTTKGTEAFF	TGTGCCAGCAGCACGACCAAGGGGACTGAAGCTTTCTTT
TRBV28	NA	TRBJ1-5	NA	CASRPTGFGNQPQHF	TGTGCCAGCAGACCCACAGGGTTCGGTAATCAGCCCCAGCATTTT
TRBV4-3	once	TRBJ2-3	TRBD2	CASSQDQSGGDTQYF	TGCGCCAGCAGCCAAGATCAGTCGGGGGGGGATACGCAGTATTTT
TRBV18	few	TRBJ1-2	NA	CASSPNRAPNYGYTF	TGTGCCAGCTCACCCAACAGAGCACCTAACTATGGCTACACCTTC
TRBV6-5	once	TRBJ1-1	NA	CASSMSQNTEAFF	TGTGCCAGCAGTATGAGTCAGAACACTGAAGCTTTCTTT
TRBV6-1	NA	TRBJ2-5	TRBD1	CASSEQGAGETQYF	TGTGCCAGCAGTGAACAGGGGGCAGGAGAGACCCAGTACTTC